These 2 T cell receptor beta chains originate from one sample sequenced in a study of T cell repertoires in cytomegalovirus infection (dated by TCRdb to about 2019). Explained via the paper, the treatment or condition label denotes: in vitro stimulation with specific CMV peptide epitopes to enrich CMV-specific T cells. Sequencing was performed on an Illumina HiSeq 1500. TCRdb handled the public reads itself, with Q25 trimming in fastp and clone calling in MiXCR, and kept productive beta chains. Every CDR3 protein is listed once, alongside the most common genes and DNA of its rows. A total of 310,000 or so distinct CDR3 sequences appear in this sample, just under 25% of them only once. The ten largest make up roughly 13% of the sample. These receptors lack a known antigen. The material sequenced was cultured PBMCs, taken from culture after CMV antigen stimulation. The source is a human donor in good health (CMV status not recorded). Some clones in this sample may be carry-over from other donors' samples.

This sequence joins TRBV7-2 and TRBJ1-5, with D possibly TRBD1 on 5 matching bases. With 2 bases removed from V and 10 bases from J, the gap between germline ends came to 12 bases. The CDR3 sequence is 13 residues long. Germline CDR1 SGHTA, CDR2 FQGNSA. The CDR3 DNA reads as TGTGCCAGCAGCTTAAGGGGAGCAGGACCCCAGCATTTT. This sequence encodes CASSLRGAGPQHF.

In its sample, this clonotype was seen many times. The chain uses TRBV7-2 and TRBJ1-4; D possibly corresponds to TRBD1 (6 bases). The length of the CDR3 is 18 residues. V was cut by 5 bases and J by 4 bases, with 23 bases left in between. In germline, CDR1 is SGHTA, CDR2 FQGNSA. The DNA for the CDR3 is TGTGCCAGCAGCCCCTACCGGCCGGGGACCAGGGGTAATGAAAAACTGTTTTTT. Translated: CASSPYRPGTRGNEKLFF.